One and the same sample provided the 18 T cell receptor beta chains below, sequenced in a study of beta chain features in type 1 diabetes. The entirety of the isolated RNA underwent reverse transcription, so expressed TCRB transcripts were sequenced. Assay used: immunoSEQ multiplex PCR; TCRdb lists only in-frame clones, some missing. The sample holds 250,000 to 300,000 clones, about 23% seen once. For these receptors, no antigen is known. Overall study findings and caveats: Shortening of TCRB CDR3s, moderate but significant, appeared in all four CD4+ subsets of Type 1 diabetes patients.

Sequenced input: naive CD4+ T cells from blood. The receptors were sampled from a woman under 40 with type 1 diabetes.

In this sample, this clone turned up a few times. The rearrangement links TRBV2 to TRBJ1-2; D is possibly TRBD1 (5 bases). The length of the CDR3 is 13 residues. The V end lost 6 bases, the J end lost 4 bases, and 12 bases lay between the germline ends. CDR1 and CDR2 from the germline V gene are SNHLY and FYNNEI. The CDR3 bases are TGTGCCAGCAGCACGACAGTCTCCTATGGCTACACCTTC. It codes for CASSTTVSYGYTF.

The chain carries TRBV7-9 and TRBJ2-3; 7 bases are shared with TRBD1. CDR3 length: 15 amino acids. Trimming at V came to 5 bases and at J to 1 base, leaving 6 bases not matched to a gene. Germline CDR1 SEHNR, CDR2 FQNEAQ (reference sequence). The CDR3 bases are TGTGCCAGCAGCCCAAGGGGGCGGGGCACAGATACGCAGTATTTT. It specifies CASSPRGRGTDTQYF.

The chain couples TRBV10-3 to TRBJ1-5; D may be TRBD1 (5 bases). V lost 3 bases and J 5 bases, leaving 11 bases between the germline ends. CDR3 length equals 14 residues. Looked up from germline, CDR1 is ENHRY and CDR2 is SYGVKD. The CDR3 reads CAISERIGDQPQHF. In nucleotides, the CDR3 is TGTGCCATCAGTGAAAGGATAGGGGATCAGCCCCAGCATTTT.

In nucleotides, the CDR3 is TGCAGCGTTGAAAGCCCCTACAATGAGCAGTTCTTC. Its protein is CSVESPYNEQFF. The V and J genes are TRBV29-1 and TRBJ2-1; D remains ambiguous. CDR3 length equals 12 residues. Germline values: CDR1 SQVTM, CDR2 ANQGSEA. Trimming removed 2 bases at V and 2 bases at J, with 4 bases between.

V usage is TRBV28 and J usage is TRBJ2-7; D remains unclear. With 9 bases removed from V and 2 bases from J, the gap between germline ends came to 11 bases. Germline CDR1 and CDR2: MDHEN and SYDVKM. This CDR3 is 12 amino acids long. This CDR3 is CASLQEPYEQYF. For the CDR3, the DNA is TGTGCCAGTCTGCAGGAACCCTACGAGCAGTACTTC.

The genes are TRBV29-1 and TRBJ2-5, with TRBD2 matching over 11 bases. Per germline, CDR1 SQVTM and CDR2 ANQGSEA. V lost 4 bases to trimming and J lost 2 bases; unmatched junction nucleotides: 15. The CDR3 extends over 18 amino acids. CDR3 sequence: CSVVGGASGRPKQETQYF. The CDR3 DNA follows: TGCAGCGTTGTGGGGGGGGCTAGCGGGAGGCCGAAGCAAGAGACCCAGTACTTC.

CDR3 sequence reads: CASSIRPDRVVPTNEQFF. CDR3 nucleotide sequence: TGTGCCAGTAGTATAAGACCGGACAGGGTTGTGCCCACCAATGAGCAGTTCTTC. This sequence joins TRBV19 and TRBJ2-1; 8 bases agree with TRBD1. The CDR3 contains 18 residues. V was clipped by 2 bases and J by 6 bases; unmatched bases: 15. The germline CDR1 and CDR2 sequences are LNHDA and SQIVND (reference sequence).

This clone came up a few times. This chain joins TRBV15 and TRBJ2-5, with TRBD2 identical over 13 bases. Trimming took 8 bases from V and 3 from J; bases not matched to a gene: 9. CDR1 LNHNV and CDR2 YYDKDF come from the germline V gene (reference sequence). CDR3 length: 16 residues. CDR3 sequence (DNA): TGTGCCACCCGGACTAGCGGGAGAGTATTTGAAGAGACCCAGTACTTC. Protein product: CATRTSGRVFEETQYF.

The V gene is TRBV7-3, the J gene TRBJ2-3; the match to TRBD2 covers 7 bases. The CDR3 consists of 16 residues. J gave up 4 bases and V 5 bases, and 12 bases lay outside the gene matches. Germline V gene lookup returns CDR1 SGHTA and CDR2 FQGTGA. Here the CDR3 DNA reads TGTGCCAGCAGCCCCCGCAGGGTTACTAGCGCAGATACGCAGTATTTT. Its translation: CASSPRRVTSADTQYF.

This clone was observed a single time. This chain connects TRBV11-3 to TRBJ1-1, with D perhaps matching TRBD1 (5 bases). CDR3 length equals 15 residues. Germline values: CDR1 SGHNT, CDR2 YENEEA. The V end lost 0 bases, the J end lost 7 bases, and 15 bases lay between the germline ends. CDR3 bases: TGTGCCAGCAGCTTAGACCCCGGGGGGGTCCGTGAAGCTTTCTTT. It translates to CASSLDPGGVREAFF.

This clone was detected only a few times. V usage is TRBV7-9 and J usage is TRBJ1-2, with D possibly being TRBD1 (5 bases). CDR3 size: 14 residues. In germline, CDR1 is SEHNR, CDR2 FQNEAQ (reference sequence). Trimming left V 2 bases short and J 8 bases short, with 15 bases between. CDR3 sequence reads: CASSLFGEWGGYTF. The CDR3 DNA follows: TGTGCCAGCAGCTTATTTGGGGAATGGGGCGGCTACACCTTC.

The chain uses TRBV4-1 and TRBJ1-5; a possible D gene is TRBD1 (6 bases). CDR3 length: 16 residues. Trimming took 4 bases from V and 7 from J, leaving 20 bases between them. Per the germline V gene, CDR1 is MGHRA and CDR2 is YSYEKL. The chain's CDR3 is CASSLMSAGAEQPQHF. The CDR3 nucleotides are TGCGCCAGCAGCCTCATGTCAGCGGGGGCCGAGCAGCCCCAGCATTTT.

The chain's CDR3 is CATSPGGTTALGYTF. For the CDR3, the DNA is TGTGCCACCAGCCCGGGGGGCACCACAGCCCTTGGCTACACCTTC. The chain links TRBV15 to TRBJ1-2, with a weak D call TRBD1 (6 bases). V lost 5 bases, J lost 7 bases, and 20 bases lay in between. Germline CDR1 is LNHNV and CDR2 is YYDKDF (reference sequence). The CDR3 has 15 amino acids.

The chain recombines TRBV28 with TRBJ2-7; the match to TRBD1 covers 9 bases. The ends lost 5 bases at V and 7 bases at J; junction bases unmatched: 12. In germline, CDR1 is MDHEN, CDR2 SYDVKM. The CDR3 spans 15 residues. The CDR3: CASSLRDRVLREQYF. For the CDR3, the DNA is TGTGCCAGCAGTCTCCGGGACAGGGTACTGCGGGAGCAGTACTTC.

This clone was observed a few times. The gene calls are TRBV5-1 and TRBJ2-1; the match to TRBD1 covers 9 bases. The CDR3 runs to 13 residues. Germline values: CDR1 SGHRS, CDR2 YFSETQ. After removal of 4 bases from V and 9 bases from J, the junction contained 5 bases not matched to a gene. Here the CDR3 DNA reads TGCGCCAGCAGCCGGGACAGGGCAGGTGAGCAGTTCTTC. Protein: CASSRDRAGEQFF.

The chain carries TRBV11-1 and TRBJ2-5; D is possibly TRBD1 (6 bases). Germline V gene data show CDR1 as SGHAT and CDR2 as FQDESV (reference sequence). The CDR3 is 14 residues long. With 5 bases removed from V and 5 bases from J, the gap between germline ends came to 15 bases. CDR3 loop: CASSPNRVGETQYF. CDR3 coding DNA: TGTGCCAGCAGCCCCAACAGGGTTGGGGAGACCCAGTACTTC.

V and J are TRBV5-1 and TRBJ2-7; tentative D call: TRBD1 (5 bases). Looked up from germline, CDR1 is SGHRS and CDR2 is YFSETQ. This CDR3 has 14 amino acids. With 2 bases removed from V and 3 bases from J, the gap between germline ends came to 12 bases. The CDR3, as DNA: TGCGCCAGCAGCTTAACTCCCAGGGACTACGAGCAGTACTTC. Translated, it gives CASSLTPRDYEQYF.

This clone occurred a few times. V gene TRBV11-2 combines with J gene TRBJ2-1, with 8 bases identical to TRBD2. V lost 5 bases and J lost 6; bases outside the gene matches: 9. The CDR3 is 15 amino acids. Germline V lookup: CDR1 SGHAT, CDR2 FQNNGV. In DNA form, the CDR3 reads TGTGCCAGCAGCCCCGGGGTAGCGGGACTCAATGAGCAGTTCTTC. Its protein product is CASSPGVAGLNEQFF.